One TCR beta chain is described in this entry. Its antigen is still unknown. It was with 60 Vbeta and 13 Jbeta primers that the PCR ran. Measured with immunoSEQ multiplex PCR; TCRdb has only the in-frame clones, and not every one. The table lists roughly 100,000 clones, approximately 73% of them singletons. The source of the sample is a study of cytomegalovirus exposure and HLA in healthy donors. Study results and limitations: TCR beta V- and J-gene trimming was later associated with a missense DCLRE1C variant.

What was sequenced was PBMCs. The clonotype originates from a woman between 18 and 29 years old in good health and CMV-seropositive.

The DNA of the CDR3 is TGTGCTAGTGGTCCACACGGCGCCGGGGTGGCTCAAGAGACCCAGTACTTC. It translates to CASGPHGAGVAQETQYF. The V and J genes are TRBV12-5 and TRBJ2-5; D might be TRBD2 (5 bases). The CDR3 has 17 amino acids. Germline V CDR1 and CDR2: LGHNT, FRNRAP. V was shortened by 5 bases and J by 2 bases, with 21 bases between the two germline ends.